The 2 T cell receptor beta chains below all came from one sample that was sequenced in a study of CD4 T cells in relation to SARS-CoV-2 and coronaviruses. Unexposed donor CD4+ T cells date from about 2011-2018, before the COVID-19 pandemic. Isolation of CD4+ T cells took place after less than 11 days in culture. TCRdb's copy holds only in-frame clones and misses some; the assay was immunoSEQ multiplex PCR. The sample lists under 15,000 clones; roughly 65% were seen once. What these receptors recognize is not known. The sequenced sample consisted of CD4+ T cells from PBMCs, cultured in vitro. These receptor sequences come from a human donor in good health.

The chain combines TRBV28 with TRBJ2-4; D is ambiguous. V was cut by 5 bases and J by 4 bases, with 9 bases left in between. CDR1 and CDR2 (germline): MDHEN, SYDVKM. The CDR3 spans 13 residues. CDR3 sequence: CASSPTVKNIQYF. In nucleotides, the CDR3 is TGTGCCAGCAGTCCTACGGTGAAAAACATTCAGTACTTC.

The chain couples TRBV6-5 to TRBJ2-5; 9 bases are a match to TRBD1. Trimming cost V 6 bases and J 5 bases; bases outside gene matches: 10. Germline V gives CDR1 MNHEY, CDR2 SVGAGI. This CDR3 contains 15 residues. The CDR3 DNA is TGTGCCAGCAGAACGGGACAGGGTCTAGGGGAGACCCAGTACTTC. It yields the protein CASRTGQGLGETQYF.